This T cell receptor beta chain originates from a study of CD8 T cells in ankylosing spondylitis. Study observations and caveats: The study identified a TCR beta motif of several highly homologous variants that appeared characteristic of ankylosing spondylitis blood.

With respect to this clonotype: Its antigen remains unidentified.

Germline CDR1 and CDR2: MNHNS and SASEGT. CDR3 length equals 17 residues. Trimming removed 7 bases from V and 2 bases from J, with 22 bases in between. Libraries for TCR beta were made by quantitative 5'-RACE with molecular barcodes. TCRdb called the 5' RACE reads again in MiXCR, with one record for every CDR3 protein. The sample yields approximately 540,000 distinct CDR3 sequences, 12% seen once. The chain couples TRBV6-1 to TRBJ2-3; a possible D gene is TRBD1 (6 bases). This TCR was recovered from a male donor with ankylosing spondylitis. The sequenced sample was blood, either unsorted or a sorted T cell fraction (not recorded which). The CDR3 spells CASMRTPSGTSTDTQYF. Here the CDR3 DNA reads TGTGCCAGCATGCGTACTCCGTCGGGGACATCCACAGATACGCAGTATTTT.